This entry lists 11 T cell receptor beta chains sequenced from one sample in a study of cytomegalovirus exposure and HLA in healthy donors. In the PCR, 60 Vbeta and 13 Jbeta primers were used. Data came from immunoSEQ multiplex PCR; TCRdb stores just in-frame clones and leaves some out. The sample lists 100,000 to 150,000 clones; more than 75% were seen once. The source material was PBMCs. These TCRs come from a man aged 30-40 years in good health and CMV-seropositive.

CDR3: CATGGGGTEAFF. CDR3 nucleotide sequence: TGTGCCACCGGTGGGGGAGGCACTGAAGCTTTCTTT. The J gene is TRBJ1-1, the V gene TRBV6-6; the D gene is possibly TRBD1 (5 bases). The CDR3 consists of 12 residues. Germline values: CDR1 MNHNY, CDR2 SVGAGI (reference sequence). V lost 10 bases to trimming and J lost 4 bases, with 13 bases between them.

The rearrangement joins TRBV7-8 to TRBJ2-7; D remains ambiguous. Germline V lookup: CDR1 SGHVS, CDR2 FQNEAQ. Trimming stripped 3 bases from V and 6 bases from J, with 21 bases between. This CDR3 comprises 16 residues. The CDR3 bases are TGTGCCAGCAGCTTCCTCCCCCCTCCGGAGAGGAGCGAGCAGTACTTC. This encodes CASSFLPPPERSEQYF.

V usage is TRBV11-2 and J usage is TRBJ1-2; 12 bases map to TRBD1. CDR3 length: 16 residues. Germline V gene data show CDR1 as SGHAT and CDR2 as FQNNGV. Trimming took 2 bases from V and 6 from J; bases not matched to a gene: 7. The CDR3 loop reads CASSLSGDRGLHGYTF. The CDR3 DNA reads TGTGCCAGCAGCTTATCTGGGGACAGGGGGCTCCATGGCTACACCTTC.

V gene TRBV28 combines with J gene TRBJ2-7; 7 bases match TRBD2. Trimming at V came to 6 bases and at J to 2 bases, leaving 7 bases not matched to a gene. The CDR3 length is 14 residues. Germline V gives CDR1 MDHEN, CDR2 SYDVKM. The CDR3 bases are TGTGCCAGCAGACGAGCGGGGACCACCTACGAGCAGTACTTC. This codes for CASRRAGTTYEQYF. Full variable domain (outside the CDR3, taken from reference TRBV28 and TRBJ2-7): DVKVTQSSRYLVKRTGEKVFLECVQDMDHENMFWYRQDPGLGLRLIYFSYDVKMKEKGDIPEGYSVSREKKERFSLILESASTNQTSMYLCASRRAGTTYEQYFGPGTRLTVT.

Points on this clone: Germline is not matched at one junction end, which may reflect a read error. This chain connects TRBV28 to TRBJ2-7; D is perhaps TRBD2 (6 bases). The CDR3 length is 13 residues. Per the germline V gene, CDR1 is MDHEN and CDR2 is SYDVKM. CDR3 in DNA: TGTGCCGGCAGGAGGGAATCCCCCTACGAGCAGTACTTC. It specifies CAGRRESPYEQYF.

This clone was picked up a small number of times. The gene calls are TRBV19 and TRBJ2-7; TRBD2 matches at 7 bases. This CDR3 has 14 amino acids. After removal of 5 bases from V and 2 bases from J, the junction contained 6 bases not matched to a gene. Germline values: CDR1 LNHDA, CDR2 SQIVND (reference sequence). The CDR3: CASSRLADPYEQYF. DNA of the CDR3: TGTGCCAGTAGTCGGCTAGCGGACCCCTACGAGCAGTACTTC.

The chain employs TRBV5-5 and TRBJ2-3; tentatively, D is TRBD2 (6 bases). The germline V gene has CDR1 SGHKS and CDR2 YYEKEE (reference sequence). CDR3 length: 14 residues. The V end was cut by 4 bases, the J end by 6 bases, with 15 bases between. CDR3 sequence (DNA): TGTGCCAGCAGCCAACTCACCGGGACTGATACGCAGTATTTT. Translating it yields CASSQLTGTDTQYF. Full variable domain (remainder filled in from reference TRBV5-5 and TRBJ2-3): DAGVTQSPTHLIKTRGQQVTLRCSPISGHKSVSWYQQVLGQGPQFIFQYYEKEERGRGNFPDRFSARQFPNYSSELNVNALLLGDSALYLCASSQLTGTDTQYFGPGTRLTVL.

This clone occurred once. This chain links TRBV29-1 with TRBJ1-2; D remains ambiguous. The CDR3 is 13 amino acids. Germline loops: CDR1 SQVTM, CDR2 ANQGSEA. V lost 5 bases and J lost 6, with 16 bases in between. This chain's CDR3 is CSVILGGPDGYTF. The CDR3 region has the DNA TGCAGCGTTATCTTGGGAGGGCCCGATGGCTACACCTTC.

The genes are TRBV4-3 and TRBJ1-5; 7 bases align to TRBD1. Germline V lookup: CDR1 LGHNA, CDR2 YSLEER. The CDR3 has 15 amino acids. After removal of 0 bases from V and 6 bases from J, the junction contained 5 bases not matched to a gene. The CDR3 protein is CASSQEQGLGQPQHF. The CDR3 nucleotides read TGCGCCAGCAGCCAAGAACAGGGGTTGGGTCAGCCCCAGCATTTT.

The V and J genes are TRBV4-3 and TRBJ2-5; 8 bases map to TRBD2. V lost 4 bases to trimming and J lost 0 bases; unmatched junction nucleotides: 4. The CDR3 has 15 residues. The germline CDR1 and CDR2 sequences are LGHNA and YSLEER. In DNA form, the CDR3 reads TGCGCCAGCAGCCGTTTAGCGGGAAACCAAGAGACCCAGTACTTC. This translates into CASSRLAGNQETQYF.

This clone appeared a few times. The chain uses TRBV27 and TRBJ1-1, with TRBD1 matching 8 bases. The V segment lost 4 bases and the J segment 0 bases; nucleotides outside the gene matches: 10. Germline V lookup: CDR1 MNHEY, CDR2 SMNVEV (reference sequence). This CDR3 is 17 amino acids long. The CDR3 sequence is CASSSRTGLMVNTEAFF. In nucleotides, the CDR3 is TGTGCCAGCAGTTCCAGGACAGGGTTGATGGTGAACACTGAAGCTTTCTTT.